This T cell receptor (beta chain) was obtained from a study of Graves' ophthalmopathy and Graves' hyperthyroidism. Using RNA transcripts, the TCR beta CDR3 regions were amplified. RT-PCR with HTBI primers came first, then second-round multiplex PCR. Using its own MiXCR run on the multiplex PCR reads, TCRdb lists one record per CDR3 protein. The sample contains some 240,000 distinct CDR3 sequences, approximately 42% of which appear only once. Germline CDR1 is SGHDT and CDR2 is YYEEEE. The CDR3 has 14 amino acids. V shed 4 bases, J shed 2 bases, and the junction held 1 base outside the gene matches. The sequenced sample was peripheral blood. The sequence came from an adult man with Graves' ophthalmopathy. The genes are TRBV5-6 and TRBJ1-2, with 11 bases identical to TRBD1. This CDR3 reads CASSGQGANYGYTF. The CDR3 DNA sequence: TGTGCCAGCAGCGGACAGGGGGCGAACTATGGCTACACCTTC.